Sequencing of this T cell receptor beta chain was carried out in a study of T cell responses to AZD1222 COVID-19 vaccine. General study findings and limits: Nearly half of spike-specific TCRs reportedly target variant regions that are unmutated in the B.1.351 and B.1.1.7 variants. Possibly, clonal diversity was underestimated; donors were largely white British and included more females.

With regard to this clone: Antigen specificity is unknown.

TCRdb keeps only in-frame clones here, not all; method: immunoSEQ multiplex PCR. Found here are fewer than 150,000 clones, 75% to 90% of them singletons; the top ten hold approximately 7.1%. Trimming took off 3 bases at V and 1 base at J, with 8 bases between the two ends. The CDR3 covers 14 residues. Germline V gene sequence: CDR1 LNHDA, CDR2 SQIVND (reference sequence). This specimen was peripheral blood, taken 28 days after the second AZD1222 dose. This chain links TRBV19 with TRBJ2-3, with D hard to call. This clonotype was obtained from an adult who received the AZD1222 COVID-19 vaccine. Here the CDR3 reads CASSIQRRTDTQYF. Here the CDR3 DNA reads TGTGCCAGTAGTATCCAGCGACGCACAGATACGCAGTATTTT.